The 3 T cell receptor beta chains given below trace back to one sample, sequenced in a study of T cell repertoires in cytomegalovirus infection. TCRdb reprocessed the reads with MiXCR, giving one entry per CDR3 protein. The table has 250,000 to 300,000 distinct CDR3 sequences, approximately 9.2% seen once; the top ten hold about 16%. Input material: PBMCs. The receptors shown here come from a human donor in good health (CMV status not recorded). Some clones in this sample may be carry-over from other donors' samples.

In its sample, this clonotype was seen many times. This chain uses TRBV7-6 with TRBJ2-7; D call uncertain. The CDR3 runs to 15 residues. Deletions cut 1 base from V and 5 bases from J, with 15 bases between. CDR1 SGHVS and CDR2 FNYEAQ come from the germline V gene. In nucleotides, the CDR3 is TGTGCCAGCAGCTTAGAAATAGGGAATAGCAACGAGCAGTACTTC. This translates into CASSLEIGNSNEQYF.

Many counts were recorded for this clonotype. CDR3 sequence: CASSKTGQRNQPQHF. DNA of the CDR3: TGTGCCAGCAGCAAAACCGGACAGCGCAATCAGCCCCAGCATTTT. The chain couples TRBV7-2 to TRBJ1-5; D might be TRBD1 (6 bases). CDR3 size: 15 residues. Germline lookup yields CDR1 SGHTA and CDR2 FQGNSA. Trimming pared 5 bases from V and 2 bases from J, leaving 13 bases between. Looking up the rest from reference TRBV7-2 and TRBJ1-5 gives the full variable domain: GAGVSQSPSNKVTEKGKDVELRCDPISGHTALYWYRQSLGQGLEFLIYFQGNSAPDKSGLPSDRFSAERTGGSVSTLTIQRTQQEDSAVYLCASSKTGQRNQPQHFGDGTRLSIL.

There are many counts of this clonotype. The gene calls are TRBV4-3 and TRBJ1-5; D possibly corresponds to TRBD1 (6 bases). Germline V gives CDR1 LGHNA, CDR2 YSLEER. V was clipped by 4 bases and J by 6 bases, with 16 bases between them. This CDR3 region has 15 residues. CDR3 in amino acids: CASSPNGGAGQPQHF. The CDR3 DNA is TGCGCCAGCAGCCCTAACGGGGGGGCGGGTCAGCCCCAGCATTTT.